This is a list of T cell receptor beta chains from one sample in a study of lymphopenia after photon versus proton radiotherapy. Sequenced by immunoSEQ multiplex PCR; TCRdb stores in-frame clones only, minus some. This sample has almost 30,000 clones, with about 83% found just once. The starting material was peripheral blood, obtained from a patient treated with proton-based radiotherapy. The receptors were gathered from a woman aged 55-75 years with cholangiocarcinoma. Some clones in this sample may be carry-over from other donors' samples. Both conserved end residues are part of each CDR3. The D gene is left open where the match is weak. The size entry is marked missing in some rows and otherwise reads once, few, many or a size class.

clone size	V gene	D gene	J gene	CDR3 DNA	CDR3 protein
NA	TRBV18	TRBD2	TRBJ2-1	TGTGCCAGCTCACGGGGACTAGCGGGGTACAATGAGCAGTTCTTC	CASSRGLAGYNEQFF
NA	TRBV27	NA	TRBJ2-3	TGTGCCAGCAGTAGGCCCACAGATACGCAGTATTTT	CASSRPTDTQYF
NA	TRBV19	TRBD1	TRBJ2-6	TGTGCCAGTAGTATTAGACAGGGGGCCGACTCTGGGGCCAACGTCCTGACTTTC	CASSIRQGADSGANVLTF
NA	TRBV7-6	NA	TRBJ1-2	TGTGCCAGCAGCCCAGTGGGGGCGAGCTCAGCTAACTATGGCTACACCTTC	CASSPVGASSANYGYTF
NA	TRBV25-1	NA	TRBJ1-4	TGTGCCAGCAGTGACCATGAAAAACTGTTTTTT	CASSDHEKLFF
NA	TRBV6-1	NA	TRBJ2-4	TGTGCCAGCGGACTTGAGGGGCGAACTGTTCAGTACTTC	CASGLEGRTVQYF
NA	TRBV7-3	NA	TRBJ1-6	TGTGCCAGCAGCTTCGAGTTGGGTAATTCACCCCTCCACTTT	CASSFELGNSPLHF
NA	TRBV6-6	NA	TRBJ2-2	TGTGCCAGCAGTTACGGAGGGGGGCCCGGGGAGCTGTTTTTT	CASSYGGGPGELFF
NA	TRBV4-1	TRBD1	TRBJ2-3	TGCGCCAGCAGCCTGGGGACAGTCACAGATACGCAGTATTTT	CASSLGTVTDTQYF
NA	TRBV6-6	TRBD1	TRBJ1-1	TGTGCCAGCAGCCCCTCAGGGGGTGAAGCTTTCTTT	CASSPSGGEAFF
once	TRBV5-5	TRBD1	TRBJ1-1	TGTGCCAGCAGCTTCTACGGACAGGGGACTGAAGCTTTCTTT	CASSFYGQGTEAFF
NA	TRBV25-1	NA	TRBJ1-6	TGTGCCAGCAGTGAAGGGGCGGGGGGCTTATCACCCCTCCACTTT	CASSEGAGGLSPLHF